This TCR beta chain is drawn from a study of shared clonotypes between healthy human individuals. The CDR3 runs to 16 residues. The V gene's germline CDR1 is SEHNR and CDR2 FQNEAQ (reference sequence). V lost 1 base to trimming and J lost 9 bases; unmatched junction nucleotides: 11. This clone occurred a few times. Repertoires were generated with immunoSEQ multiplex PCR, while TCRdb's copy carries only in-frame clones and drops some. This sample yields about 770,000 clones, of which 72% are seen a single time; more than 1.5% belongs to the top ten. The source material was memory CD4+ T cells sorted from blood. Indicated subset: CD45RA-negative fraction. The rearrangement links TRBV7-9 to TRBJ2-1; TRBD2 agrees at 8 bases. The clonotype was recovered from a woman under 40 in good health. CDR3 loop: CASSLGGSGRAGEQFF. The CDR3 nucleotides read TGTGCCAGCAGCTTAGGGGGATCCGGGAGGGCCGGTGAGCAGTTCTTC.